This T cell receptor beta chain came from a study of early T cells in non-severe SARS-CoV-2 infection. Molecules of cDNA were individually given unique molecular identifiers that were attached to them. One entry per CDR3 protein results from TCRdb running MiXCR on the 5' RACE reads. The sample comprises 65,000 to 80,000 distinct CDR3 sequences, roughly 13% of which are singletons, and less than 1.5% rests with the top ten. The sample holds a few counts of this clonotype. CDR3 size: 15 residues. V lost 7 bases to trimming and J lost 0 bases; unmatched junction nucleotides: 7. The rearrangement joins TRBV12-3 or TRBV12-4 to TRBJ2-3; 7 bases align to TRBD2. This receptor was obtained from an adult who was a healthcare worker with PCR-confirmed SARS-CoV-2 infection or an uninfected control (not recorded which). Sequences were obtained from whole blood. CDR3 sequence: CASTPGGGSTDTQYF. CDR3 nucleotides: TGTGCCAGCACCCCCGGCGGGGGAAGCACAGATACGCAGTATTTT.